Below, one T cell receptor beta chain is given with its context. The data derive from a study of T cell changes during pregnancy in multiple sclerosis. CDR3 length equals 14 residues. Looked up from germline, CDR1 is PRHDT and CDR2 is FYEKMQ (reference sequence). Trimming removed 6 bases from V and 5 bases from J, with 16 bases in between. The protocol was immunoSEQ multiplex PCR, while the TCRdb copy is restricted to in-frame clones and leaves out a portion. Here the sample spans some 130,000 clones, 90% to 98% being singletons. Sample: peripheral blood, taken after pregnancy. The chain combines TRBV13 with TRBJ1-1; D possibly corresponds to TRBD1 (5 bases). The TCR comes from a female donor with multiple sclerosis, enrolled in a pregnancy study. CDR3 nucleotides: TGTGCCAGCAGGTCAGTCAGGCGGGGGACTGAAGCTTTCTTT. This encodes CASRSVRRGTEAFF.